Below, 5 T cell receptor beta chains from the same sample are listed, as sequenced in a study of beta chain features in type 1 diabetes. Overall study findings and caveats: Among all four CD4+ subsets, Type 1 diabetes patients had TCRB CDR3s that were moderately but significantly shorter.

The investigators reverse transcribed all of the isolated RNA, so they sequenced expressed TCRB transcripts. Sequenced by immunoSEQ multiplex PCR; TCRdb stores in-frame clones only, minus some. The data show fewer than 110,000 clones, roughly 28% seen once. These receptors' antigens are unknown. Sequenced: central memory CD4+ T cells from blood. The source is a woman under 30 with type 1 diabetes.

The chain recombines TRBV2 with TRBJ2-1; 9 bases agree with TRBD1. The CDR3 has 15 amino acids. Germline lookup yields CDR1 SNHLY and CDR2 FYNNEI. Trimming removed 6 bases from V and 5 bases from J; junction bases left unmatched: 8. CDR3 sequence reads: CASRPKDRGDNEQFF. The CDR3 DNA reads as TGTGCCAGCAGACCAAAAGACAGGGGGGACAATGAGCAGTTCTTC.

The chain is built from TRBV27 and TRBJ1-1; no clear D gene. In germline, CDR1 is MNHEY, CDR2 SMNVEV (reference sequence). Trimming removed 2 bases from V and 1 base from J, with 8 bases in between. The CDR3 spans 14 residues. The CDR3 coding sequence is TGTGCCAGCAGTTTACAGGCAGGGAACACTGAAGCTTTCTTT. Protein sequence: CASSLQAGNTEAFF.

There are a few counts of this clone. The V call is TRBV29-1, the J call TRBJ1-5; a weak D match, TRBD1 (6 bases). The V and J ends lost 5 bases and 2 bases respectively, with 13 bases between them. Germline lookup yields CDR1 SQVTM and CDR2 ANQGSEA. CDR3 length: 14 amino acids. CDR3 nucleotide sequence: TGCAGCGTTCGCACAGGGCGAGGCAATCAGCCCCAGCATTTT. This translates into CSVRTGRGNQPQHF.

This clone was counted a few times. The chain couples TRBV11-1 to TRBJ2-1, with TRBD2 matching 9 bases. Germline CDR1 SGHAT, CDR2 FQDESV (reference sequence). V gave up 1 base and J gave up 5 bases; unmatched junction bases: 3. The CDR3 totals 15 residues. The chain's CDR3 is CASSLVGLANNEQFF. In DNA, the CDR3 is TGTGCCAGCAGCTTAGTCGGACTAGCGAACAATGAGCAGTTCTTC.

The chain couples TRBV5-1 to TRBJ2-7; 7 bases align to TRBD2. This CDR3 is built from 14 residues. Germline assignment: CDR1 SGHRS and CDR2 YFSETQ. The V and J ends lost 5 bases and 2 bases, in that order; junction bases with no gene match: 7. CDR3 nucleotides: TGCGCCAGCAGGGGGGGGACCGCTACCTACGAGCAGTACTTC. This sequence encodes CASRGGTATYEQYF. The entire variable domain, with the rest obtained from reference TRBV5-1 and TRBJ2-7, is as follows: KAGVTQTPRYLIKTRGQQVTLSCSPISGHRSVSWYQQTPGQGLQFLFEYFSETQRNKGNFPGRFSGRQFSNSRSEMNVSTLELGDSALYLCASRGGTATYEQYFGPGTRLTVT.